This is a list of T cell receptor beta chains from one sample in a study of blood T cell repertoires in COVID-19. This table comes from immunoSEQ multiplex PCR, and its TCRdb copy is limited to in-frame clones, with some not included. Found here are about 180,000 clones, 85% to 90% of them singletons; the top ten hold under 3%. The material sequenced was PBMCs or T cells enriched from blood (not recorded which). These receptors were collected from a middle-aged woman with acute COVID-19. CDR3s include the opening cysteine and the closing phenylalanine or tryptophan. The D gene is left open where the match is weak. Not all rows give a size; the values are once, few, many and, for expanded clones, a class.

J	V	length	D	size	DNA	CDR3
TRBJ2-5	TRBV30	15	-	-	TGTGCCTGGAGTGATCTGTACAGGTACCAAGAGACCCAGTACTTC	CAWSDLYRYQETQYF
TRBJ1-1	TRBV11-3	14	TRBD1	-	TGTGCCAGCAGCCCCTCCAGGGGGAGAGGCGAAGCTTTCTTT	CASSPSRGRGEAFF
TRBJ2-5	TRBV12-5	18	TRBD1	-	TGTGCTAGTGGTTTGTCTACAAAGGACAGGGTAGTACTTGAGACCCAGTACTTC	CASGLSTKDRVVLETQYF
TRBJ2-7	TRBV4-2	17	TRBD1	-	TGTGCCAGCAGCCAAGGGGGACCGGGACAGGGGTCCTACGAGCAGTACTTC	CASSQGGPGQGSYEQYF
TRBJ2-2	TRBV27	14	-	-	TGTGCCAGCAGCTCTGACAGGCGCACCGGGGAGCTGTTTTTT	CASSSDRRTGELFF
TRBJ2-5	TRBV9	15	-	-	TGTGCCAGCAGCGTCTTCGGGACTCCCCAAGAGACCCAGTACTTC	CASSVFGTPQETQYF
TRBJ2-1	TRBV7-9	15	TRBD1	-	TGTGCCAGCAGCAGGACAGGGGAACTATACAATGAGCAGTTCTTC	CASSRTGELYNEQFF
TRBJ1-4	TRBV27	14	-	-	TGTGCCAGCAGGTCAAGCGGGGAAAACAAGAAACTGTTTTTT	CASRSSGENKKLFF
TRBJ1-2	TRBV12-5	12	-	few	TGTGCTAGTGGTTACAGTAACTATGGCTACACCTTC	CASGYSNYGYTF
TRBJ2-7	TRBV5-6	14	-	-	TGTGCCAGCAGCTTGGCAGGGCAACCCTACGAGCAGTACTTC	CASSLAGQPYEQYF
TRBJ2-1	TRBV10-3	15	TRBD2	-	TGTGCCATCAGTAACTGGGAGGGCTACTACAATGAGCAGTTCTTC	CAISNWEGYYNEQFF
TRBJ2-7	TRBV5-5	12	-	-	TGTGCCAGCATATCAGGGTCCGACGAGCAGTACTTC	CASISGSDEQYF
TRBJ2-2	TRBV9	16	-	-	TGTGCCAGCATCTCGGTGAAACGGGAAAGGGCCGGGGAGCTGTTTTTT	CASISVKRERAGELFF
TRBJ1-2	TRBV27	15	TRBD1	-	TGTGCCAGCAGTCCACTCAGGGGGCCAAACTATGGCTACACCTTC	CASSPLRGPNYGYTF
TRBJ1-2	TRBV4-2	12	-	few	TGTGCCAGCAGCCAAGGAGGAGATGGCTACACCTTC	CASSQGGDGYTF
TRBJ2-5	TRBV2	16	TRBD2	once	TGTGCCAGCAGGCGTACTAGCGGGGGGGCGGTAGAGACCCAGTACTTC	CASRRTSGGAVETQYF
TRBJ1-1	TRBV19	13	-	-	TGTGCCAGTAGTTCATTTAGGGGCGGTGAAGCTTTCTTT	CASSSFRGGEAFF
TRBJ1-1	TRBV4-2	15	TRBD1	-	TGTGCCAGCAGCCAAGGGACAGGAATGAACACTGAAGCTTTCTTT	CASSQGTGMNTEAFF
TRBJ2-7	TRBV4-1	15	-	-	TGCGCCAGCAGCCAAGGACACGGCCTCTCCTACGAGCAGTACTTC	CASSQGHGLSYEQYF
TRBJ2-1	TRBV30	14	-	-	TGTGCCTGGAAGCTCCAAGCGGGTCGTAATGAGCAGTTCTTC	CAWKLQAGRNEQFF
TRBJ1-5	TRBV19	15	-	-	TGTGCCAGTAGTATAATTTCCTTAGGCAATCAGCCCCAGCATTTT	CASSIISLGNQPQHF
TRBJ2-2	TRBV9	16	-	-	TGTGCCAGCAGCGTAGTGCCAACAGGGAACACCGGGGAGCTGTTTTTT	CASSVVPTGNTGELFF
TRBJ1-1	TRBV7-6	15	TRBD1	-	TGTGCCAGCAGCTTGAGGGGACAGGGTGGCTCTGAAGCTTTCTTT	CASSLRGQGGSEAFF
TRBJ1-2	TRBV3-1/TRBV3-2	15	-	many	TGTGCCAGCAGCCAAGATTGGGCAGCCCGATATGGCTACACCTTC	CASSQDWAARYGYTF
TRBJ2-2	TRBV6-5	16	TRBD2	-	TGTGCCAGCAGTTCGTCTAGCGGGTCGAACACCGGGGAGCTGTTTTTT	CASSSSSGSNTGELFF
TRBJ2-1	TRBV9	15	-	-	TGTGCCAGCAGTATAGGGAGAGACTCCTACAATGAGCAGTTCTTC	CASSIGRDSYNEQFF
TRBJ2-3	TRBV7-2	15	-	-	TGTGCCAGCAGCTTAGGGGGCGGGAAAACAGATACGCAGTATTTT	CASSLGGGKTDTQYF
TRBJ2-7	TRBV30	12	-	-	TGTGCCTGGAGTCCTCGGTCCTACGAGCAGTACTTC	CAWSPRSYEQYF
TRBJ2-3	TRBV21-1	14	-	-	TGTGCCAGTTCTGGCTTTCGAGGGACAGATACGCAGTATTTT	CASSGFRGTDTQYF
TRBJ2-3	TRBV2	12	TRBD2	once	TGTGCCGGGGGGGGTGTAGCAGATACGCAGTATTTT	CAGGGVADTQYF
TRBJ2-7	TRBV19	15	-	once	TGTGCCAGTAGTACCTCAGACTCCAGTTATTACGAGCAGTACTTC	CASSTSDSSYYEQYF
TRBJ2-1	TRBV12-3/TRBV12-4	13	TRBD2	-	TGTGCCAGCAGTTTCACTAGCGGGAGTGAGCAGTTCTTC	CASSFTSGSEQFF
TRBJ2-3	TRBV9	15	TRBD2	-	TGTGCCAGCAGCGTTAGCGGGGGGGCTTCAGATACGCAGTATTTT	CASSVSGGASDTQYF
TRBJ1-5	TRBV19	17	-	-	TGTGCCAGTAGTATATGGGGCAGTTCATCTAGCAATCAGCCCCAGCATTTT	CASSIWGSSSSNQPQHF
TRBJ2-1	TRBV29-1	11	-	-	TGCTCCGACTCATTCGGGAATGAGCAGTTCTTC	CSDSFGNEQFF
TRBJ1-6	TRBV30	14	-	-	TGTGCCTGGAGTCCCCCGGGAGGGAATTCACCCCTCCACTTT	CAWSPPGGNSPLHF
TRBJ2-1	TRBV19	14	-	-	TGTGCCAGTAGTCCCCGGGGGATATTAGGCGAGCAGTTCTTC	CASSPRGILGEQFF
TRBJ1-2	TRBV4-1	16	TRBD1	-	TGCGCCAGCAGCCAAGATGGGCAGGGGGCCCTCTATGGCTACACCTTC	CASSQDGQGALYGYTF
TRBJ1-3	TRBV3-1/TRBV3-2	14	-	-	TGTGCCAGCAGCCAGACGGGATCTGGAAACACCATATATTTT	CASSQTGSGNTIYF
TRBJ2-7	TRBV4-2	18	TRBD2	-	TGTGCCAGCAGCCAAGCCACCGGTAAACTAGCGGGAGTCTGGGAGCAGTACTTC	CASSQATGKLAGVWEQYF
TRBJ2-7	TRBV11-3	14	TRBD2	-	TGTGCCAGCAGCGAGCAGAGGACTAGTTACGAGCAGTACTTC	CASSEQRTSYEQYF
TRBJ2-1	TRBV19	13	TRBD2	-	TGTGCCAGTAGTATCCAAGCGGGAGTTGAGCAGTTCTTC	CASSIQAGVEQFF
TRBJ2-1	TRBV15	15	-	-	TGTGCCACCAGCCCAGACGGGTTCTCCTACAATGAGCAGTTCTTC	CATSPDGFSYNEQFF
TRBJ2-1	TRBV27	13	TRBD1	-	TGTGCCAGCAGTTTCCTCGGGACAGGAGAGCAGTTCTTC	CASSFLGTGEQFF
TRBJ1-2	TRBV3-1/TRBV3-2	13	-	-	TGTGCCAGCAGCCCAAAACCAGGGTTAGGCTACACCTTC	CASSPKPGLGYTF
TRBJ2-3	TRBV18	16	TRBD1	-	TGTGCCAGCTCACCCCGGGACAGGGGGGGCACAGATACGCAGTATTTT	CASSPRDRGGTDTQYF
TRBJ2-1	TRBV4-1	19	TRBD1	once	TGCGCCAGCAGCCACCCGGGACAGAGGATCCTGGATCCTGGCAATGAGCAGTTCTTC	CASSHPGQRILDPGNEQFF
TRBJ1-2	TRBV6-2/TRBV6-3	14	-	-	TGTGCCAGCAGTTTGTTGGGGGCGATCTATGGCTACACCTTC	CASSLLGAIYGYTF
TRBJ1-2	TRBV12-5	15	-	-	TGTGCTAGTGGCCCCGTGGAGGGCTTCCACTATGGCTACACCTTC	CASGPVEGFHYGYTF